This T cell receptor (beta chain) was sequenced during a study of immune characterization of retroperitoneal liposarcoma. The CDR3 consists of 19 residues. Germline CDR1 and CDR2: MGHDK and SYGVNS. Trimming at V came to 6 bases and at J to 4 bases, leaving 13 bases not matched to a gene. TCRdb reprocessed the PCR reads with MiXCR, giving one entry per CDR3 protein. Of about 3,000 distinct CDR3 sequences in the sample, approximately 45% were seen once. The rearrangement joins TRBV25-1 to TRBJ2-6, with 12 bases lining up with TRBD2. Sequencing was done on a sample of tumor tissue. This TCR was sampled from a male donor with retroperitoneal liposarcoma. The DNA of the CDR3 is TGTGCCAGCAGCGACATACTAGCGGGAGGCCCCTCCGGGGCCAACGTCCTGACTTTC. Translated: CASSDILAGGPSGANVLTF.